This TCR beta chain was captured in a study of shared clonotypes between healthy human individuals. Across the whole study: For every donor, three CD4 naive, three CD4 memory, two CD8 naive and one CD8 memory plates were used.

CDR3 length equals 14 residues. After removal of 2 bases from V and 6 bases from J, the junction contained 4 bases not matched to a gene. Per the germline V gene, CDR1 is SGHTA and CDR2 is FQGTGA. In the original analysis: As immunoSEQ supplied junction-only sequences (without quality scores), filtering differed. Repertoires were generated with immunoSEQ multiplex PCR, while TCRdb's copy carries only in-frame clones and drops some. V and J calls plus clone size are reproduced from that table; the DNA served to infer D and trimming. The table shows around 2.1 million clones, with 85% to 95% occurring only once. Terminally differentiated effector memory CD45RA+ cells were left out of the naive CD8 fraction, which was CD45RO-negative and positively selected for CCR7.

The TCR sequence derives from a man aged 18 to 30 in good health. Some clones in this sample may be carry-over from other donors' samples. This chain links TRBV7-3 with TRBJ2-1, with 7 positions matching TRBD2. Input material: naive CD8+ T cells from PBMCs. The CDR3 DNA follows: TGTGCCAGCAGCTTAGCGGGAGAGGCCAATGAGCAGTTCTTC. This codes for CASSLAGEANEQFF.